This T cell receptor beta chain comes out of a study of post-analysis software for immune sequencing data. Tagging with unique molecular identifiers was a feature of the TCR beta cDNA libraries. TCRdb redid the calling of the PCR reads with MiXCR, one entry per CDR3 protein. The data show roughly 150,000 distinct CDR3 sequences, under 40% seen once. CDR3 size: 15 residues. J gave up 3 bases and V 5 bases, and 6 bases lay outside the gene matches. Germline CDR1 and CDR2: SQVTM and ANQGSEA. The V and J genes are TRBV29-1 and TRBJ2-3; TRBD2 aligns across 12 bases. Sequencing used blood, obtained after autologous hematopoietic stem cell transplantation. This TCR was recovered from a girl aged 5-17 years with multiple sclerosis. The CDR3 DNA reads TGCAGCGTTTTATTGACTAGCGGGAGAACAGATACGCAGTATTTT. Its protein is CSVLLTSGRTDTQYF.